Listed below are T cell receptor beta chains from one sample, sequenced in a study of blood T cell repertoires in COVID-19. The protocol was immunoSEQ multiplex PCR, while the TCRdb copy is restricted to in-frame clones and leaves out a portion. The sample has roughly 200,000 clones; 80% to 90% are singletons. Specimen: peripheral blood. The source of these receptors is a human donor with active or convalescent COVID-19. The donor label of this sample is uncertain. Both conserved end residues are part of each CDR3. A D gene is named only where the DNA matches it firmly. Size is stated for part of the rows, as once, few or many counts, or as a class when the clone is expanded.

CDR3 DNA: TGTGCCAGCAGCTTTGACAGGGCTTCGGGAAACACCATATATTTT
CDR3 protein: CASSFDRASGNTIYF
CDR3 length: 15
V gene: TRBV12-1
D gene: -
clone size: few
J gene: TRBJ1-3

CDR3 DNA: TGTGCCAGCAGCCCCCGGGTGAACACCGGGGAGCTGTTTTTT
CDR3 protein: CASSPRVNTGELFF
CDR3 length: 14
V gene: TRBV7-3
D gene: -
clone size: few
J gene: TRBJ2-2

CDR3 DNA: TGTGCCAGTTCAAACAGGGTCTACGAGCAGTACTTC
CDR3 protein: CASSNRVYEQYF
CDR3 length: 12
V gene: TRBV19
D gene: -
clone size: -
J gene: TRBJ2-7

CDR3 DNA: TGTGCCAGCCCCCATCCCCCAGGGGCTTATCGGTATGGTCCCCTAAGGGTTTATAATTCACCCCTCCACTTT
CDR3 protein: CASPHPPGAYRYGPLRVYNSPLHF
CDR3 length: 24
V gene: TRBV9
D gene: -
clone size: -
J gene: TRBJ1-6

CDR3 DNA: TGTGCCAGCAGCTTGGCTCGGACTAGTCTTGATGAGCAGTTCTTC
CDR3 protein: CASSLARTSLDEQFF
CDR3 length: 15
V gene: TRBV5-4
D gene: TRBD2
clone size: -
J gene: TRBJ2-1

CDR3 DNA: TGTGCCAGCAGTTCCCCACTAGCGGGGGTACCCTACAATGAGCAGTTCTTC
CDR3 protein: CASSSPLAGVPYNEQFF
CDR3 length: 17
V gene: TRBV28
D gene: TRBD2
clone size: -
J gene: TRBJ2-1

CDR3 DNA: TGTGCCAGCTCACCATCTACAGGGAATCAGCCCCAGCATTTT
CDR3 protein: CASSPSTGNQPQHF
CDR3 length: 14
V gene: TRBV18
D gene: -
clone size: -
J gene: TRBJ1-5

CDR3 DNA: TGTGCCAGCAGTCAGAGTCAGGGGGCAAATGAAAAACTGTTTTTT
CDR3 protein: CASSQSQGANEKLFF
CDR3 length: 15
V gene: TRBV7-9
D gene: TRBD1
clone size: -
J gene: TRBJ1-4

CDR3 DNA: TGTGCCAGCAGCCGGGACAGGGGGCTTGGCAATCAGCCCCAGCATTTT
CDR3 protein: CASSRDRGLGNQPQHF
CDR3 length: 16
V gene: TRBV27
D gene: TRBD1
clone size: -
J gene: TRBJ1-5

CDR3 DNA: TGTGCCAGCAGTTATACGGTGGCGGGACAGGGTTACGAGCAGTACTTC
CDR3 protein: CASSYTVAGQGYEQYF
CDR3 length: 16
V gene: TRBV6-5
D gene: TRBD1
clone size: -
J gene: TRBJ2-7

CDR3 DNA: TGTGCCAGTGATATCGGGGTTACGGAGCAGTTCTTC
CDR3 protein: CASDIGVTEQFF
CDR3 length: 12
V gene: TRBV2
D gene: -
clone size: -
J gene: TRBJ2-1

CDR3 DNA: TGCGCCAGCAGCCAAGACGGGACTCTTATTGGGGCCAAAAACATTCAGTACTTC
CDR3 protein: CASSQDGTLIGAKNIQYF
CDR3 length: 18
V gene: TRBV4-1
D gene: -
clone size: -
J gene: TRBJ2-4

CDR3 DNA: TGTGCCAGCAGTTACTCACCTAGCGGGGGAGAGACCCAGTACTTC
CDR3 protein: CASSYSPSGGETQYF
CDR3 length: 15
V gene: TRBV6-6
D gene: TRBD2
clone size: -
J gene: TRBJ2-5

CDR3 DNA: TGTGCCTGGACTAGCGGGGGGCAGCAGTTCTTC
CDR3 protein: CAWTSGGQQFF
CDR3 length: 11
V gene: TRBV30
D gene: TRBD2
clone size: -
J gene: TRBJ2-1

CDR3 DNA: TGTGCCAGCAGTGAAGGGGGCCAGTGGCACACAGATACGCAGTATTTT
CDR3 protein: CASSEGGQWHTDTQYF
CDR3 length: 16
V gene: TRBV6-1
D gene: -
clone size: -
J gene: TRBJ2-3

CDR3 DNA: TGTGCCAGCAGTTACCGGGACAGTCTCAGATCCCTCCACTTT
CDR3 protein: CASSYRDSLRSLHF
CDR3 length: 14
V gene: TRBV6-5
D gene: TRBD1
clone size: once
J gene: TRBJ1-6

CDR3 DNA: TGTGCCAGCAGCTTACGCAGGGGCGATACGCAGTATTTT
CDR3 protein: CASSLRRGDTQYF
CDR3 length: 13
V gene: TRBV7-3
D gene: -
clone size: -
J gene: TRBJ2-3

CDR3 DNA: TGTGCCACCAGTGATCCACATACCAACTATGGCTACACCTTC
CDR3 protein: CATSDPHTNYGYTF
CDR3 length: 14
V gene: TRBV24-1
D gene: -
clone size: -
J gene: TRBJ1-2

CDR3 DNA: TGTGCCAGCAGCTTGGGATTCGGTATCTCCTACGAGCAGTACTTC
CDR3 protein: CASSLGFGISYEQYF
CDR3 length: 15
V gene: TRBV5-8
D gene: -
clone size: -
J gene: TRBJ2-7

CDR3 DNA: TGTGCCAGCCGTTGGGACAGGTTGGCCTACGAGCAGTACTTC
CDR3 protein: CASRWDRLAYEQYF
CDR3 length: 14
V gene: TRBV6-5
D gene: TRBD1
clone size: -
J gene: TRBJ2-7

CDR3 DNA: TGCGCCAGCAGCCAAGAGGGACAGCAGAACACCGGGGAGCTGTTTTTT
CDR3 protein: CASSQEGQQNTGELFF
CDR3 length: 16
V gene: TRBV4-3
D gene: TRBD1
clone size: -
J gene: TRBJ2-2

CDR3 DNA: TGTGCCAGCAGCTTAGGGTCAACCGGAGGGAATGGCTACACCTTC
CDR3 protein: CASSLGSTGGNGYTF
CDR3 length: 15
V gene: TRBV7-9
D gene: -
clone size: -
J gene: TRBJ1-2

CDR3 DNA: TGCGCCAGCAGCTTGGTCCCGCGGGAGGGCACCTACAATGAGCAGTTCTTC
CDR3 protein: CASSLVPREGTYNEQFF
CDR3 length: 17
V gene: TRBV5-1
D gene: TRBD2
clone size: -
J gene: TRBJ2-1

CDR3 DNA: TGTGCCACCAGTGATTCAAGGACAGGGGGAAGGGGGACCCAGTACTTC
CDR3 protein: CATSDSRTGGRGTQYF
CDR3 length: 16
V gene: TRBV24-1
D gene: TRBD1
clone size: -
J gene: TRBJ2-5

CDR3 DNA: TGTGCCAGCAGCTTACAGTACGAGCAGTACTTC
CDR3 protein: CASSLQYEQYF
CDR3 length: 11
V gene: TRBV11-2
D gene: -
clone size: -
J gene: TRBJ2-7

CDR3 DNA: TGTGCCAGCAGCCCCGCCGGGGGGCGAGAGACCCAGTACTTC
CDR3 protein: CASSPAGGRETQYF
CDR3 length: 14
V gene: TRBV28
D gene: -
clone size: -
J gene: TRBJ2-5

CDR3 DNA: TGCAGCGCTGGTAGCTCGAACACTGAAGCTTTCTTT
CDR3 protein: CSAGSSNTEAFF
CDR3 length: 12
V gene: TRBV29-1
D gene: -
clone size: -
J gene: TRBJ1-1

CDR3 DNA: TGCGCCAGCAGCCAAGATCCAATTGACACTTACGCGAACACCATATATTTT
CDR3 protein: CASSQDPIDTYANTIYF
CDR3 length: 17
V gene: TRBV4-3
D gene: -
clone size: -
J gene: TRBJ1-3

CDR3 DNA: TGTGCCATCAGCCTGAGCCAGGTTAATTCACCCCTCCACTTT
CDR3 protein: CAISLSQVNSPLHF
CDR3 length: 14
V gene: TRBV10-3
D gene: -
clone size: -
J gene: TRBJ1-6

CDR3 DNA: TGTGCCAGCAGCTTGATCGAGCGGGGGGGAGACACAGATACGCAGTATTTT
CDR3 protein: CASSLIERGGDTDTQYF
CDR3 length: 17
V gene: TRBV7-6
D gene: TRBD2
clone size: -
J gene: TRBJ2-3

CDR3 DNA: TGTGCCAGCAGTCCGGTCGACAGATTCTATGGCTACACCTTC
CDR3 protein: CASSPVDRFYGYTF
CDR3 length: 14
V gene: TRBV28
D gene: -
clone size: -
J gene: TRBJ1-2

CDR3 DNA: TGTGCCAGTACCGATGGCGGGGCCAGCACAGATACGCAGTATTTT
CDR3 protein: CASTDGGASTDTQYF
CDR3 length: 15
V gene: TRBV19
D gene: -
clone size: -
J gene: TRBJ2-3

CDR3 DNA: TGTGCCAGCCAGAAGGACACCTTCGACTATGGCTACACCTTC
CDR3 protein: CASQKDTFDYGYTF
CDR3 length: 14
V gene: TRBV6-5
D gene: -
clone size: -
J gene: TRBJ1-2

CDR3 DNA: TGTGCCAGTAGCCTAGCGGAGGGGAGGGTCTACGAGCAGTACTTC
CDR3 protein: CASSLAEGRVYEQYF
CDR3 length: 15
V gene: TRBV19
D gene: TRBD2
clone size: -
J gene: TRBJ2-7

CDR3 DNA: TGTGCCAGCAGCCCTACTTTATGGAACACTGAAGCTTTCTTT
CDR3 protein: CASSPTLWNTEAFF
CDR3 length: 14
V gene: TRBV11-2
D gene: -
clone size: -
J gene: TRBJ1-1

CDR3 DNA: TGCGCCAGCAGCCAGGCTCAGGGGATAGGAAACTATGGCTACACCTTC
CDR3 protein: CASSQAQGIGNYGYTF
CDR3 length: 16
V gene: TRBV4-1
D gene: -
clone size: -
J gene: TRBJ1-2

CDR3 DNA: TGTGCCAGCAGCTTAGCCGGAGTTGGGGGCTACACCTTC
CDR3 protein: CASSLAGVGGYTF
CDR3 length: 13
V gene: TRBV7-8
D gene: -
clone size: -
J gene: TRBJ1-2

CDR3 DNA: TGCGCCAGCAGCCTTTTGGGCCCAAATTCACCCCTCCACTTT
CDR3 protein: CASSLLGPNSPLHF
CDR3 length: 14
V gene: TRBV4-1
D gene: -
clone size: -
J gene: TRBJ1-6

CDR3 DNA: TGTGCCAGCAGCTTAGGTTGGGGGGGCCATCGGGGAACCTACGAGCAGTACTTC
CDR3 protein: CASSLGWGGHRGTYEQYF
CDR3 length: 18
V gene: TRBV7-9
D gene: -
clone size: once
J gene: TRBJ2-7

CDR3 DNA: TGTGCCAGCCCCGCGCGAGGTTTGAACACCGGGGAGCTGTTTTTT
CDR3 protein: CASPARGLNTGELFF
CDR3 length: 15
V gene: TRBV9
D gene: -
clone size: -
J gene: TRBJ2-2

CDR3 DNA: TGTGCCAGCAGTTACGAGTCGGGACAAAATAATTCACCCCTCCACTTT
CDR3 protein: CASSYESGQNNSPLHF
CDR3 length: 16
V gene: TRBV6-5
D gene: -
clone size: -
J gene: TRBJ1-6

CDR3 DNA: TGTGCCAGCAAGAGAGGATTCGGGGAAAAACTGTTTTTT
CDR3 protein: CASKRGFGEKLFF
CDR3 length: 13
V gene: TRBV28
D gene: -
clone size: -
J gene: TRBJ1-4

CDR3 DNA: TGTGCCAGTAGTCCCTCCGGGTCCTCTGGAAACACCATATATTTT
CDR3 protein: CASSPSGSSGNTIYF
CDR3 length: 15
V gene: TRBV19
D gene: -
clone size: once
J gene: TRBJ1-3

CDR3 DNA: TGTGCCAGCAGCTACCCTACCTCAGGTTTCTATGGCTACACCTTC
CDR3 protein: CASSYPTSGFYGYTF
CDR3 length: 15
V gene: TRBV7-9
D gene: -
clone size: -
J gene: TRBJ1-2

CDR3 DNA: TGTGCCAGCTCACAGACTAGCGGGGCCTACGAGCAGTACTTC
CDR3 protein: CASSQTSGAYEQYF
CDR3 length: 14
V gene: TRBV18
D gene: TRBD2
clone size: -
J gene: TRBJ2-7

CDR3 DNA: TGTGCCTGGACAGCTGGAAACACCATATATTTT
CDR3 protein: CAWTAGNTIYF
CDR3 length: 11
V gene: TRBV30
D gene: -
clone size: -
J gene: TRBJ1-3

CDR3 DNA: TGTGCCAGCAGCCAATGGTTGGCGGGAGGGGGCGAGCAGTACTTC
CDR3 protein: CASSQWLAGGGEQYF
CDR3 length: 15
V gene: TRBV3-1/TRBV3-2
D gene: TRBD2
clone size: -
J gene: TRBJ2-7

CDR3 DNA: TGTGCCAGCAGCCCCGGGACAAATAACAATGAGCAGTTCTTC
CDR3 protein: CASSPGTNNNEQFF
CDR3 length: 14
V gene: TRBV6-5
D gene: -
clone size: -
J gene: TRBJ2-1

CDR3 DNA: TGTGCCTTGGGGCCGGGGAGCGGGAGGGCCGGCACAGATACGCAGTATTTT
CDR3 protein: CALGPGSGRAGTDTQYF
CDR3 length: 17
V gene: TRBV30
D gene: TRBD2
clone size: -
J gene: TRBJ2-3

CDR3 DNA: TGCGCCAGCAGCCAAGATTCTGTCTATGGCTACACCTTC
CDR3 protein: CASSQDSVYGYTF
CDR3 length: 13
V gene: TRBV4-3
D gene: -
clone size: -
J gene: TRBJ1-2

CDR3 DNA: TGTGCCAGTAGTACAACAGGGGGCGGCTATGGCTACACCTTC
CDR3 protein: CASSTTGGGYGYTF
CDR3 length: 14
V gene: TRBV19
D gene: TRBD1
clone size: few
J gene: TRBJ1-2

CDR3 DNA: TGCGCCAGCAGCCAGGTAGCGGGGGACCCCTTCTACGAGCAGTACTTC
CDR3 protein: CASSQVAGDPFYEQYF
CDR3 length: 16
V gene: TRBV4-1
D gene: TRBD2
clone size: -
J gene: TRBJ2-7

CDR3 DNA: TGCGCCAGCAGCTCACGGACTAGCGGGGGGGTAGGAGATACGCAGTATTTT
CDR3 protein: CASSSRTSGGVGDTQYF
CDR3 length: 17
V gene: TRBV5-1
D gene: TRBD2
clone size: -
J gene: TRBJ2-3

CDR3 DNA: TGTGCCAGCAGCCCCCGCCCAGGATTCGGCGGGAGGACCACAGATACGCAGTATTTT
CDR3 protein: CASSPRPGFGGRTTDTQYF
CDR3 length: 19
V gene: TRBV3-1/TRBV3-2
D gene: TRBD2
clone size: -
J gene: TRBJ2-3

CDR3 DNA: TGTGCCAGCAGTCGCCCTTCCGGGACAGGGACCGCGAGGGAGGGCTACACCTTC
CDR3 protein: CASSRPSGTGTAREGYTF
CDR3 length: 18
V gene: TRBV27
D gene: TRBD1
clone size: once
J gene: TRBJ1-2

CDR3 DNA: TGTGCCAGCAGCCAATTTGGTAGCTACTACGAGCAGTACTTC
CDR3 protein: CASSQFGSYYEQYF
CDR3 length: 14
V gene: TRBV3-1/TRBV3-2
D gene: -
clone size: -
J gene: TRBJ2-7